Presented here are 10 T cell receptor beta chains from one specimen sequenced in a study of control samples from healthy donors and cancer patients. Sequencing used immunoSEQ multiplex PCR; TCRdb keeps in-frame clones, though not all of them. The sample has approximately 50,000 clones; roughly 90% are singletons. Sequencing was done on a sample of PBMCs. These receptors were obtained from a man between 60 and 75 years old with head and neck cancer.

CDR3 sequence: CASHTGTGGYNTEAFF. The CDR3, as DNA: TGTGCCAGTCACACCGGGACAGGGGGCTATAACACTGAAGCTTTCTTT. V is TRBV19 and J is TRBJ1-1; 12 positions match TRBD1. The ends lost 8 bases at V and 2 bases at J; junction bases unmatched: 9. Germline CDR1 reads LNHDA; CDR2 reads SQIVND (reference sequence). This CDR3 has 16 amino acids.

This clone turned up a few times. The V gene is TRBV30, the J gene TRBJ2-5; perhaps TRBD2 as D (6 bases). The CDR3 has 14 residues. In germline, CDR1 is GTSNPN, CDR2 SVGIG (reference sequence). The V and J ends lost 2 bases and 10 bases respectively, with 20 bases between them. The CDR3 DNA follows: TGTGCCTGGAGTCCGGGGAGGACGGGAGCGGTCCAGTACTTC. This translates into CAWSPGRTGAVQYF.

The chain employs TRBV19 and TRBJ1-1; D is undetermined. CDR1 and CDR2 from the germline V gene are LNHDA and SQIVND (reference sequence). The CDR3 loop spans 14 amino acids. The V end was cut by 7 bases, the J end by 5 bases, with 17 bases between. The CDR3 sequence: CASMRGAAGTEAFF. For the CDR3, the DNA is TGTGCCAGTATGCGTGGCGCGGCTGGGACTGAAGCTTTCTTT.

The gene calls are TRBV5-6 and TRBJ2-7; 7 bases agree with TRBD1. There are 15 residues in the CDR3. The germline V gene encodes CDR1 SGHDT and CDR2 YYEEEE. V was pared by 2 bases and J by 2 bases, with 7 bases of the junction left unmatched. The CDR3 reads CASSFPPGQTYEQYF. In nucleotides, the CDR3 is TGTGCCAGCAGCTTTCCTCCGGGACAGACCTACGAGCAGTACTTC.

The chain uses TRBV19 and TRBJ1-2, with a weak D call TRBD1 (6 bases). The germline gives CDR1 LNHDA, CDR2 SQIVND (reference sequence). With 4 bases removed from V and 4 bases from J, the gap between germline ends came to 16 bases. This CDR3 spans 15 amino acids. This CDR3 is CASSNDRSAGYGYTF. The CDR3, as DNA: TGTGCCAGTAGTAATGACAGGTCGGCTGGCTATGGCTACACCTTC. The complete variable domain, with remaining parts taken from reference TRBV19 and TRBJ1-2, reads DGGITQSPKYLFRKEGQNVTLSCEQNLNHDAMYWYRQDPGQGLRLIYYSQIVNDFQKGDIAEGYSVSREKKESFPLTVTSAQKNPTAFYLCASSNDRSAGYGYTFGSGTRLTVV.

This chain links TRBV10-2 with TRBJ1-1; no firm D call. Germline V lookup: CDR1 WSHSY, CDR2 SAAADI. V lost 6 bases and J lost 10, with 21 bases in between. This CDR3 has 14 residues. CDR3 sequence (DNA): TGCGCCAGCAGCGAAAACCGGGTGGCATTTGGAGCTTTCTTT. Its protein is CASSENRVAFGAFF.

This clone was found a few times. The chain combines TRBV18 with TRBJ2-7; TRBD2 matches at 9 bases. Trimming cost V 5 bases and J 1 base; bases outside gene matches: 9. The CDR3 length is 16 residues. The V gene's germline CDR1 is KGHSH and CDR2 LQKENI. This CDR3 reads CASSGLAGVRSYEQYF. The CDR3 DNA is TGTGCCAGCTCAGGTTTAGCGGGAGTGCGTTCCTACGAGCAGTACTTC.

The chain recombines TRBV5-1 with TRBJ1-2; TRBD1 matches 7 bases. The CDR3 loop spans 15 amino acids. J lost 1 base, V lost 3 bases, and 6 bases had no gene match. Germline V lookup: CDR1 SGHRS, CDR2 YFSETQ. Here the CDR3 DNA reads TGCGCCAGCAGCTGGGGGACAGCTATTAACTATGGCTACACCTTC. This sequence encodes CASSWGTAINYGYTF.

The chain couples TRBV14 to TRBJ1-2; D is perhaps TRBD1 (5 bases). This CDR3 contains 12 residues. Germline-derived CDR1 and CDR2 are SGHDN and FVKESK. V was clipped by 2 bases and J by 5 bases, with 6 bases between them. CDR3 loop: CASSQQGYGYTF. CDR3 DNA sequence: TGTGCCAGCAGCCAACAGGGTTATGGCTACACCTTC. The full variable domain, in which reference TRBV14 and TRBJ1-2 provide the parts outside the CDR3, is EAGVTQFPSHSVIEKGQTVTLRCDPISGHDNLYWYRRVMGKEIKFLLHFVKESKQDESGMPNNRFLAERTGGTYSTLKVQPAELEDSGVYFCASSQQGYGYTFGSGTRLTVV.

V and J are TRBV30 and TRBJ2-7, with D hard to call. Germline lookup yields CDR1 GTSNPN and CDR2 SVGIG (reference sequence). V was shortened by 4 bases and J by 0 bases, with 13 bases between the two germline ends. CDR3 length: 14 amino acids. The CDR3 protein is CAWNGDPISYEQYF. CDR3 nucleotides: TGTGCCTGGAACGGCGATCCCATCTCCTACGAGCAGTACTTC.